This entry is about one TCR beta chain. Its target is unknown. There were likely unrecorded immune exposures, though donors were nominally healthy when sampled. The sample is drawn from a study of cytomegalovirus exposure and HLA in healthy donors. Study findings and constraints: Sequence variants that were highly shared formed a cluster that was likely a sequencing artifact.

60 Vbeta and 13 Jbeta primers were used in PCR. The method was immunoSEQ multiplex PCR; TCRdb's version includes in-frame clones alone and lacks a portion of them. Among about 160,000 clones listed, more than 80% were seen once. The sample comprised PBMCs. This TCR derives from a woman aged 50 to 60 in good health and CMV-seronegative.

Here the CDR3 reads CASSFQGNTEAFF. CDR3 nucleotides: TGTGCCAGCAGTTTCCAGGGGAACACTGAAGCTTTCTTT. The chain uses TRBV28 and TRBJ1-1; D is possibly TRBD1 (5 bases). Germline assignment: CDR1 MDHEN and CDR2 SYDVKM. V was pared by 3 bases and J by 1 base, with 6 bases between. The CDR3 is 13 amino acids.